Presented here are 16 T cell receptor beta chains from one specimen sequenced in a study of CD8 T cells in Susac syndrome. RNA totalling about 0.5 to 1 ug underwent reverse transcription with random hexamers. MiXCR, applied by TCRdb to the immunoSEQ multiplex PCR reads, yields one record per CDR3 protein. In the table there are around 150,000 distinct CDR3 sequences, approximately 95% of which are singletons. The sequenced sample was CD8+ T cells from PBMCs. All receptors derive from a human donor with Susac syndrome.

This clonotype was detected a few times. This rearrangement joins TRBV11-2 to TRBJ1-4; D is unclear. Trimming took off 6 bases at V and 2 bases at J, with 10 bases between the two ends. The CDR3 consists of 14 residues. Per the germline V gene, CDR1 is SGHAT and CDR2 is FQNNGV. Here the CDR3 DNA reads TGTGCCAGCAGTTTCGGAGGGACTAATGAAAAACTGTTTTTT. Translation gives CASSFGGTNEKLFF.

The chain combines TRBV20-1 with TRBJ2-7; either TRBD1 or TRBD2 may supply D (5 bases each). The CDR3 runs 12 residues. V gave up 5 bases and J gave up 2 bases, with 10 bases separating them. Germline loops: CDR1 DFQATT, CDR2 SNEGSKA (reference sequence). CDR3 sequence (DNA): TGCAGTGCTCGGGACCTAACCTACGAGCAGTACTTC. Amino acid sequence: CSARDLTYEQYF.

This clonotype was observed a handful of times. The chain has TRBV5-6 and TRBJ1-1; D is uncertain. Trimming removed 0 bases from V and 2 bases from J, with 5 bases in between. The CDR3 runs 13 residues. Germline CDR1 SGHDT, CDR2 YYEEEE. CDR3 amino acids: CASSLEVNTEAFF. The CDR3 bases are TGTGCCAGCAGCTTGGAAGTAAACACTGAAGCTTTCTTT.

The chain links TRBV14 to TRBJ2-5; TRBD2 aligns across 8 bases. This CDR3 is 18 amino acids long. V was pared by 2 bases and J by 0 bases, with 11 bases of the junction left unmatched. CDR1 is SGHDN and CDR2 is FVKESK in the germline V gene. CDR3 bases: TGTGCCAGCAGCCAAACGAACCCCGGCGGGGGGTACCAAGAGACCCAGTACTTC. It specifies CASSQTNPGGGYQETQYF.

The chain has TRBV30 and TRBJ1-2; perhaps TRBD1 as D (5 bases). The germline V gene has CDR1 GTSNPN and CDR2 SVGIG (reference sequence). The CDR3 has 12 amino acids. V lost 2 bases and J 7 bases, leaving 11 bases between the germline ends. Here the CDR3 reads CAWSQGGSGYTF. CDR3 bases: TGTGCCTGGAGTCAGGGAGGGTCTGGCTACACCTTC.

The CDR3 spells CASSISQETQYF. The DNA of the CDR3 is TGCGCCAGCAGCATCTCCCAAGAGACCCAGTACTTC. V and J are TRBV5-1 and TRBJ2-5; D gene ambiguous. CDR3 length equals 12 residues. V lost 4 bases, J lost 1 base, and 5 bases lay in between. Germline CDR1 SGHRS, CDR2 YFSETQ. The whole variable domain, filled in from reference TRBV5-1 and TRBJ2-5, reads KAGVTQTPRYLIKTRGQQVTLSCSPISGHRSVSWYQQTPGQGLQFLFEYFSETQRNKGNFPGRFSGRQFSNSRSEMNVSTLELGDSALYLCASSISQETQYFGPGTRLLVL.

This chain uses TRBV27 with TRBJ1-2; 7 nucleotides match TRBD1. The CDR3 has 15 residues. Looked up from germline, CDR1 is MNHEY and CDR2 is SMNVEV (reference sequence). The V gene end was trimmed by 6 bases and the J gene end by 7 bases; junction bases not matched to a gene: 14. CDR3 region: CASSQGQRTSFGYTF. In nucleotides, the CDR3 is TGTGCCAGCAGCCAGGGACAGCGGACCTCATTTGGCTACACCTTC.

This chain joins TRBV1 and TRBJ2-2; the table assigns TRBD2, which was not confirmed against the DNA. TRBV1 corresponds to a pseudogene. The CDR3 length is 18 residues. CDR3 sequence (DNA): TGCACCAGCAGCCAAGATCTACTAGCGGGAGGAGGTACCGGGGAGCTGTTTTTT. This translates into CTSSQDLLAGGGTGELFF.

This sequence joins TRBV7-6 and TRBJ2-3, with D uncertain. Germline values: CDR1 SGHVS, CDR2 FNYEAQ. Trimming stripped 0 bases from V and 5 bases from J, with 3 bases between. The CDR3 runs to 12 residues. CDR3 sequence (DNA): TGTGCCAGCAGCTTAGCGGTAGATACGCAGTATTTT. Translating gives CASSLAVDTQYF.

The chain combines TRBV29-1 with TRBJ2-1; 14 bases agree with TRBD2. Germline V CDR1 and CDR2: SQVTM, ANQGSEA. The CDR3 spans 16 residues. The trim removed 3 bases at V and 9 bases at J, leaving 10 bases unmatched. The CDR3 sequence is CSVDHGTSGRMGEQFF. In DNA form, the CDR3 reads TGCAGCGTTGATCACGGGACTAGCGGGAGAATGGGTGAGCAGTTCTTC.

About this clonotype itself: The CDR3 does not close with the conserved phenylalanine or tryptophan, likely indicating a read error. The limits of the CDR3 on the DNA are not certain, so only TCRdb's listed CDR3 is given. The chain has TRBV6-5 and TRBJ2-7; whether TRBD1, the table's D call, matches the DNA was not checked. Germline CDR1 MNHEY, CDR2 SVGAGI. The CDR3 has 9 amino acids, counting both end residues. The CDR3 here is CASSATGVL.

The genes are TRBV5-6 and TRBJ2-4; either TRBD1 or TRBD2 may supply D (5 bases each). Trimming shortened V by 0 bases and J by 0 bases, and 10 bases separated the two germline ends. The CDR3 contains 16 residues. CDR1 is SGHDT and CDR2 is YYEEEE in the germline V gene. The CDR3 coding sequence is TGTGCCAGCAGCTTGGCGTCGGGGCTAGCCAAAAACATTCAGTACTTC. The encoded protein is CASSLASGLAKNIQYF.

The rearrangement joins TRBV14 to TRBJ2-3; possible D gene TRBD2, 5 bases. CDR3 size: 16 residues. Germline values: CDR1 SGHDN, CDR2 FVKESK. Deletions cut 3 bases from V and 2 bases from J, with 15 bases between. The DNA of the CDR3 is TGTGCCAGCAGCCATGGAGGTCGGTCGCTCACAGATACGCAGTATTTT. It is translated as CASSHGGRSLTDTQYF.

CDR3: CASSQALGDEQFF. The CDR3 bases are TGTGCCAGCAGCCAGGCTCTGGGCGATGAGCAGTTCTTC. The chain links TRBV4-2 to TRBJ2-1; D is ambiguous. V shed 3 bases and J shed 8 bases, with 11 bases lying between them. Germline V gene data show CDR1 as LGHNA and CDR2 as YNFKEQ. This CDR3 contains 13 residues.

In its sample, this clonotype was seen once. The V and J genes are TRBV5-6 and TRBJ2-1; D is tentatively TRBD1 or TRBD2 (6 bases each). V lost 1 base to trimming and J lost 6 bases, with 17 bases between them. The CDR3 is made up of 16 amino acids. Germline CDR1 SGHDT, CDR2 YYEEEE. As DNA, the CDR3 is TGTGCCAGCAGCTTGCAGTCGGGGGCGCTTTTCAATGAGCAGTTCTTC. Encoded protein: CASSLQSGALFNEQFF.

This rearrangement joins TRBV24-1 to TRBJ2-1; 8 bases are a match to TRBD2. The CDR3 totals 15 residues. Trimming removed 4 bases from V and 6 bases from J; junction bases left unmatched: 7. CDR1 and CDR2 from the germline V gene are KGHDR and SFDVKD. The CDR3: CATSDIRREVNEQFF. The DNA for the CDR3 is TGTGCCACCAGTGACATCCGGCGGGAGGTCAATGAGCAGTTCTTC.